This T cell receptor beta chain is drawn from a study of blood T cells in healthy people across ages. The study's findings and limits: There was no known CMV status for donors, so expanded clonotype changes were possibly confounded. The recorded TCR beta diversity per million T cells decreased in a roughly linear manner with age.

The trim removed 4 bases at V and 10 bases at J, leaving 11 bases unmatched. The CDR3 totals 16 residues. Germline CDR1 reads SGHRS; CDR2 reads YFSETQ. In its sample, this clonotype was seen a few times. Its cognate antigen is unknown. Then a second PCR, running roughly 7 to 11 cycles, was carried out with a sample-barcoded 5' primer and a J-beta primer mix. With 12 random nucleotides, a template-switch adaptor tagged each individual cDNA molecule. MiXCR, run by TCRdb on the 5' RACE reads, gives a single entry per CDR3 protein. The profile covers around 1,700,000 distinct CDR3 sequences, with 28% appearing a single time and roughly 8.2% taken by the ten largest.

The receptor's source is a woman in her 30s in good health. The chain has TRBV5-1 and TRBJ2-1, with 13 bases identical to TRBD2. Sequenced input: blood. CDR3: CASSPRTGLAGREQFF. The CDR3 DNA is TGCGCCAGCAGCCCACGGACGGGACTAGCGGGACGGGAGCAGTTCTTC. The full variable domain, completed using reference TRBV5-1 and TRBJ2-1, is KAGVTQTPRYLIKTRGQQVTLSCSPISGHRSVSWYQQTPGQGLQFLFEYFSETQRNKGNFPGRFSGRQFSNSRSEMNVSTLELGDSALYLCASSPRTGLAGREQFFGPGTRLTVL.